These 7 T cell receptor beta chains originate from one sample sequenced in a study of OX40 agonist ivuxolimab in advanced cancers. Produced via immunoSEQ multiplex PCR; TCRdb's table is partial and in-frame only. The sample yields about 100,000 clones, 80% to 90% seen once. The starting material was CD4+ or CD8+ T cells sorted from blood, obtained in a trial of the OX40 agonist ivuxolimab. These receptors all stem from an adult with an advanced solid tumor such as melanoma, head and neck, liver or kidney cancer.

This chain links TRBV4-2 with TRBJ1-6, with a weak D call TRBD1 (5 bases). The CDR3 covers 14 residues. Trimming removed 0 bases at V and 9 bases at J, with 9 bases between. From germline, CDR1 is LGHNA and CDR2 YNFKEQ. The CDR3 nucleotides read TGTGCCAGCAGCCAAGACGGGGGTTTTTCACCCCTCCACTTT. Amino acid sequence: CASSQDGGFSPLHF.

The gene calls are TRBV6-5 and TRBJ1-6; D call uncertain. The CDR3 is 15 amino acids. Germline CDR1 MNHEY, CDR2 SVGAGI. Trimming shortened V by 6 bases and J by 4 bases, and 13 bases separated the two germline ends. The CDR3 coding sequence is TGTGCCAGCAGGCTGGGCCCTAGGTATAATTCACCCCTCCACTTT. Protein product: CASRLGPRYNSPLHF.

This clone was detected only once. This chain joins TRBV29-1 and TRBJ1-4; D is unresolved. CDR3 length: 12 residues. Trimming removed 4 bases at V and 8 bases at J, with 11 bases between. Germline V gene lookup returns CDR1 SQVTM and CDR2 ANQGSEA. DNA of the CDR3: TGCAGCGTTGGGGATATAGGCGAAAAACTGTTTTTT. Encoded protein: CSVGDIGEKLFF.

This clone was seen a handful of times. This rearrangement joins TRBV19 to TRBJ2-5; D might be TRBD2 (6 bases). The V gene's germline CDR1 is LNHDA and CDR2 SQIVND (reference sequence). Trimming left V 7 bases short and J 4 bases short, with 13 bases between. The CDR3 loop spans 13 amino acids. The chain's CDR3 is CASMTLGGETQYF. The CDR3 DNA reads as TGTGCCAGTATGACCTTGGGGGGAGAGACCCAGTACTTC.

In this sample, this clone turned up once. The CDR3 region has the DNA TGTGCCAGTAGTTCGTCCGGACCCTACGAGCAGTACTTC. Translating gives CASSSSGPYEQYF. The chain has TRBV19 and TRBJ2-7; D is uncertain. Germline assignment: CDR1 LNHDA and CDR2 SQIVND (reference sequence). The CDR3 is 13 amino acids. V dropped 5 bases and J dropped 2 bases, with 10 bases sitting between them.

The J gene is TRBJ2-7, the V gene TRBV12-5; D ambiguous. Germline V gene sequence: CDR1 LGHNT, CDR2 FRNRAP. The CDR3 extends over 11 amino acids. V was cut by 7 bases and J by 0 bases, with 4 bases left in between. DNA for the CDR3: TGTGCTAGTGAGTCCTCCTACGAGCAGTACTTC. Its translation is CASESSYEQYF.

The genes are TRBV5-5 and TRBJ2-5; D perhaps matches TRBD1 (6 bases). Germline lookup yields CDR1 SGHKS and CDR2 YYEKEE (reference sequence). The CDR3 is 13 residues long. Trimming removed 5 bases at V and 5 bases at J, with 13 bases between. The CDR3 region is CASRVRGSETQYF. The CDR3 DNA follows: TGTGCCAGCAGGGTCAGGGGTTCCGAGACCCAGTACTTC.